This T cell receptor beta chain was profiled in a study of blood T cell repertoires in COVID-19. Background on the study: In each case, the material was cDNA or gDNA derived from T cells, B-cell-depleted T cells, or PBMCs.

Germline lookup yields CDR1 MNHEY and CDR2 SMNVEV (reference sequence). Between the trimmed V and J ends, which lost 4 bases and 0 bases, there was a span of 10 bases. The CDR3 runs to 16 residues. Authors' processing steps: Quantification of nucleated cells was approximated via reference gene primer amplification. Produced via immunoSEQ multiplex PCR; TCRdb's table is partial and in-frame only. The V and J calls and the clone size are those of that table, but D and trimming were determined from the DNA. The repertoire consists of over 200,000 clones, with roughly 80% occurring once and the leading ten covering around 5%.

The sample was peripheral blood. The source is a human donor in a cohort sampled during active COVID-19. The rearrangement links TRBV27 to TRBJ2-6, with TRBD2 as a possible D gene (6 bases). CDR3 residues: CASSSYGSSGANVLTF. The CDR3 coding sequence is TGTGCCAGCAGTTCGTACGGGAGCTCTGGGGCCAACGTCCTGACTTTC.